Listed below are T cell receptor beta chains from one sample, sequenced in a study of human T cells and chemical hapten exposure. TCRdb re-analysed the RACE reads in MiXCR, keeping a single row per CDR3 protein. Of approximately 320,000 distinct CDR3 sequences in the sample, roughly 6% were seen once. The starting material was whole blood, obtained in connection with sensitization to the hapten diphenylcyclopropenone (DPC). The source is a woman aged 18 to 35 with alopecia areata. Some clones in this sample may be carry-over from other donors' samples. Both conserved end residues are part of each CDR3. The D gene is left open where the match is weak. Clone size is shown for a subset of rows, as once, few, many or a class of expanded clone.

d_call: TRBD1
v_call: TRBV7-2
clone_size: NA
j_call: TRBJ1-6
cdr3_aa: CASSPGQFPLHF
cdr3_nt: TGTGCCAGCAGCCCGGGACAGTTTCCCCTCCACTTT

d_call: NA
v_call: TRBV4-3
clone_size: many
j_call: TRBJ2-3
cdr3_aa: CASSQAGGTDTQYF
cdr3_nt: TGCGCCAGCAGCCAAGCGGGGGGCACAGATACGCAGTATTTT

d_call: NA
v_call: TRBV20-1
clone_size: NA
j_call: TRBJ1-2
cdr3_aa: CSARNPVLIRGGYTF
cdr3_nt: TGCAGTGCTAGAAACCCAGTCTTAATCCGGGGTGGCTACACCTTC

d_call: NA
v_call: TRBV11-2
clone_size: NA
j_call: TRBJ2-5
cdr3_aa: CASSSGHRQETQYF
cdr3_nt: TGTGCCAGCAGCTCCGGACATCGCCAAGAGACCCAGTACTTC

d_call: NA
v_call: TRBV4-3
clone_size: NA
j_call: TRBJ1-2
cdr3_aa: CASSQGLTEEYGYTF
cdr3_nt: TGCGCCAGCAGCCAAGGTTTGACTGAAGAGTATGGCTACACCTTC

d_call: NA
v_call: TRBV9
clone_size: few
j_call: TRBJ1-1
cdr3_aa: CASSVTAGDTEAFF
cdr3_nt: TGTGCCAGCAGCGTTACAGCGGGGGACACTGAAGCTTTCTTT

d_call: TRBD2
v_call: TRBV12-3/TRBV12-4
clone_size: few
j_call: TRBJ2-1
cdr3_aa: CASSPMTSGNEQFF
cdr3_nt: TGTGCCAGCAGTCCCATGACTAGCGGGAATGAGCAGTTCTTC

d_call: TRBD2
v_call: TRBV20-1
clone_size: many
j_call: TRBJ2-1
cdr3_aa: CSAAGTSYNEQFF
cdr3_nt: TGCAGTGCTGCCGGGACTAGCTACAATGAGCAGTTCTTC

d_call: TRBD2
v_call: TRBV6-1
clone_size: many
j_call: TRBJ2-3
cdr3_aa: CASSEAPTSGGPDTQYF
cdr3_nt: TGTGCCAGCAGTGAAGCCCCAACTAGCGGGGGCCCAGATACGCAGTATTTT

d_call: TRBD2
v_call: TRBV5-8
clone_size: NA
j_call: TRBJ2-5
cdr3_aa: CASSLTTSGEGTQYF
cdr3_nt: TGTGCCAGCAGCCTGACGACTAGCGGGGAGGGGACCCAGTACTTC

d_call: NA
v_call: TRBV12-3/TRBV12-4
clone_size: NA
j_call: TRBJ2-2
cdr3_aa: CASRSYRELFF
cdr3_nt: TGTGCCAGCAGATCGTACAGGGAGCTGTTTTTT